The T cell receptor beta chain under discussion was sequenced for a study of cytomegalovirus exposure and HLA in healthy donors. The overall study: Falling in the Caucasian-associated ancestry cluster were 81% of under 450 genotyped donors.

Both 60 Vbeta primers and 13 Jbeta primers went into the PCR. Here immunoSEQ multiplex PCR was the method, and the copy in TCRdb shows in-frame clones only, minus some. Of 100,000 to 150,000 clones listed, around 80% are singletons. Germline values: CDR1 MNHEY, CDR2 SMNVEV (reference sequence). Trimming stripped 2 bases from V and 0 bases from J, with 11 bases between. The CDR3 contains 16 residues. This clonotype originated in a man in his thirties or forties in good health and CMV-seronegative. The J gene is TRBJ1-5, the V gene TRBV27; D not resolved. Sequencing used PBMCs. CDR3 coding DNA: TGTGCCAGCAGTTTAGGTTTCCAGTATAGCAATCAGCCCCAGCATTTT. It codes for CASSLGFQYSNQPQHF.